This T cell receptor (beta chain) was sequenced for a study of identical twins. Germline CDR1 and CDR2: SGHRS and YFSETQ. V lost 0 bases to trimming and J lost 0 bases, with 13 bases between them. This CDR3 has 16 amino acids. Study-wide points: Models underpredicted monozygotic twin sharing of out-of-frame TCR alpha. Weaker excess twin sharing was observed in beta out-of-frame sequences.

This clonotype has more than one count but fewer than ten. Its cognate antigen is unknown. Unique molecular identifiers were present on the cDNA, and a universal primer site came from template switching. TCRdb re-called the 5' RACE reads through MiXCR, storing one row per CDR3 protein. The sample lists about 530,000 distinct CDR3 sequences; approximately 20% were seen once. This same sample was also taken into another study, of yellow fever vaccine responses in identical twins. That report notes: A vaccine T cell response that seemed partly convergent and partly personalized was reported in twins.

Sequencing was performed on CD4+ T cells sorted from blood. The receptor was derived from a woman aged 18-29 years in good health. The V and J genes are TRBV5-1 and TRBJ2-7; the D is unclear. The chain's CDR3 is CASSLASYLSSYEQYF. Written as DNA, the CDR3 is TGCGCCAGCAGCTTGGCCTCCTACCTGAGCTCCTACGAGCAGTACTTC.